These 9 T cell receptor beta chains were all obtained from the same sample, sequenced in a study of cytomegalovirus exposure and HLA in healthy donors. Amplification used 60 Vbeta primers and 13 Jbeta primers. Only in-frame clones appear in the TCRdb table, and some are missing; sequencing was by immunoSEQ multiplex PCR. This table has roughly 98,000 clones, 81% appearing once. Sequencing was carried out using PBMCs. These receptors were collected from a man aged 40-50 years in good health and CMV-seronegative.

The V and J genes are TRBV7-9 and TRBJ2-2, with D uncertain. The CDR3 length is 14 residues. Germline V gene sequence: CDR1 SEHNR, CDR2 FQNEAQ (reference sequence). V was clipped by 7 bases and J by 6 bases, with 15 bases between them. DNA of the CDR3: TGTGCCAGCATGTTGGCATCAGCGCCCGGGGAGCTGTTTTTT. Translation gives CASMLASAPGELFF.

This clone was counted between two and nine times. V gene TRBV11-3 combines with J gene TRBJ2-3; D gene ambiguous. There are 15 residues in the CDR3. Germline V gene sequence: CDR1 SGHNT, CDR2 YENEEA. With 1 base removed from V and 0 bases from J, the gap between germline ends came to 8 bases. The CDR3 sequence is CASSLGAESTDTQYF. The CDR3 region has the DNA TGTGCCAGCAGCTTAGGAGCCGAGAGCACAGATACGCAGTATTTT.

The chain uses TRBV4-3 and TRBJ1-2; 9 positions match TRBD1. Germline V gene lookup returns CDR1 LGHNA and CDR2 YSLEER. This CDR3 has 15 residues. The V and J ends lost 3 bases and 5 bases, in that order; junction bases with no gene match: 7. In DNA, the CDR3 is TGCGCCAGCAGCCAGGACAGGGGTTTATCTTATGGCTACACCTTC. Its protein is CASSQDRGLSYGYTF.

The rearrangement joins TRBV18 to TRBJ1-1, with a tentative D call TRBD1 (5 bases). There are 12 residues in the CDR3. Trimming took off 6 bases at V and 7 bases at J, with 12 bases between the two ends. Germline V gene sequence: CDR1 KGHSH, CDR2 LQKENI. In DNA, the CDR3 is TGTGCCAGCTCGGGAACAGGCATTGAAGCTTTCTTT. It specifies CASSGTGIEAFF.

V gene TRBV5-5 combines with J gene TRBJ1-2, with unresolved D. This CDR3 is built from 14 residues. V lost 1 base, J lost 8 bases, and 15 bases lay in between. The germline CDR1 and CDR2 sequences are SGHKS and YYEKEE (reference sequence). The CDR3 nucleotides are TGTGCCAGCAGCTTGTGGGCCCCCGACGAAGGCTACACCTTC. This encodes CASSLWAPDEGYTF.

The CDR3 nucleotides read TGTGCCTGGACCCCGACTAGGAGCACAGATACGCAGTATTTT. This encodes CAWTPTRSTDTQYF. The chain uses TRBV30 and TRBJ2-3; weak D call: TRBD2 (6 bases). V gave up 4 bases and J gave up 0 bases, with 11 bases separating them. Looked up from germline, CDR1 is GTSNPN and CDR2 is SVGIG (reference sequence). The CDR3 covers 14 residues.

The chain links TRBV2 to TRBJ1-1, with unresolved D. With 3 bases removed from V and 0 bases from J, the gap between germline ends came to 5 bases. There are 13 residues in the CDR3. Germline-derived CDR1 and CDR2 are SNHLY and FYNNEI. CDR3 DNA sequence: TGTGCCAGCAGTGAGTCAGTGAACACTGAAGCTTTCTTT. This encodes CASSESVNTEAFF.

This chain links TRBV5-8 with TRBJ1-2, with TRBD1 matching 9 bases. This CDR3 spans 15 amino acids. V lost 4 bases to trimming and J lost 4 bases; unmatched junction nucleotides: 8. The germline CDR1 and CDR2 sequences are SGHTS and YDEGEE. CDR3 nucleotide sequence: TGTGCCAGCAGCAGGCGGACAGGGGCACGCTATGGCTACACCTTC. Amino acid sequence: CASSRRTGARYGYTF.

CDR3 DNA: TGCAGCGTTCTGTTGCGAGCCAAAAACATTCAGTACTTC. Translating it yields CSVLLRAKNIQYF. The rearrangement links TRBV29-1 to TRBJ2-4; D unclear. This CDR3 has 13 amino acids. V lost 5 bases and J 0 bases, leaving 8 bases between the germline ends. Per germline, CDR1 SQVTM and CDR2 ANQGSEA.